This T cell receptor (beta chain) was captured in a study of T cell repertoires in cytomegalovirus infection. Study-level information: In the study, CMV epitopes included recently identified HLA-C-restricted and well-studied HLA-B-restricted ones.

Findings and limits, study-wide: Cumulated frequencies of public TCR beta families served to identify carriers of CMV plus the relevant HLA. CMV-specific TCR beta clonotypes restricted by HLA-C were the ones dominating the ex vivo response.

This clonotype has just a few counts. Its specificity is unknown. A single record per CDR3 protein comes from TCRdb applying MiXCR to the reads. Of about 900,000 distinct CDR3 sequences listed, approximately 31% are singletons. CDR1 is SEHNR and CDR2 is FQNEAQ in the germline V gene (reference sequence). This CDR3 contains 15 residues. V lost 5 bases and J lost 0, with 13 bases in between. The sample in question was cultured CD8+ T cells from PBMCs, obtained from culture after CMV antigen stimulation. The source of this sequence is a human donor in good health (CMV status not recorded). Some clones in this sample may be carry-over from other donors' samples. This rearrangement joins TRBV7-9 to TRBJ1-1, with TRBD1 as a possible D gene (6 bases). CDR3 sequence (DNA): TGTGCCAGCAGCCCGGCGGGGGGCATGAACACTGAAGCTTTCTTT. It yields the protein CASSPAGGMNTEAFF.